This T cell receptor (beta chain) was captured in a study of T cell changes during pregnancy in multiple sclerosis. Measured with immunoSEQ multiplex PCR; TCRdb has only the in-frame clones, and not every one. The sample lists roughly 100,000 clones, about 90% occurring once. The CDR3 covers 14 residues. Germline CDR1 reads KGHSH; CDR2 reads LQKENI. V was trimmed by 3 bases and J by 5 bases, leaving 13 bases between them. The receptor was isolated from a female donor with multiple sclerosis, enrolled in a pregnancy study. Sequencing was performed on peripheral blood, taken in the second trimester of pregnancy. The rearrangement joins TRBV18 to TRBJ1-2; D perhaps matches TRBD1 (5 bases). The CDR3 protein is CASSPRGETYGYTF. The CDR3, as DNA: TGTGCCAGCTCACCGCGGGGCGAGACGTATGGCTACACCTTC.